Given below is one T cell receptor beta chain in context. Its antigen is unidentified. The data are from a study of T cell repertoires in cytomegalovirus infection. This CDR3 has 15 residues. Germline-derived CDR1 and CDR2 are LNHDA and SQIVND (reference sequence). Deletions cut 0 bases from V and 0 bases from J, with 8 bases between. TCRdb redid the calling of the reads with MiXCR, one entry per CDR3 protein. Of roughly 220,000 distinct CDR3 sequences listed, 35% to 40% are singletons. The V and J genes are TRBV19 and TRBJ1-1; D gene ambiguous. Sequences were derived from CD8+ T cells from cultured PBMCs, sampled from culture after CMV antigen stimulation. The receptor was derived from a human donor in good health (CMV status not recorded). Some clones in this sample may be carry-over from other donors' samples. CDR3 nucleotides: TGTGCCAGTAGTATAGAGCGACGCCTGAACACTGAAGCTTTCTTT. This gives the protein CASSIERRLNTEAFF.